The T cell receptor beta chain described here comes from a study of T cell responses to AZD1222 COVID-19 vaccine. Comment on this clone: No antigen is known for it.

Some clones are missing from TCRdb's copy, which holds only in-frame ones; the method was immunoSEQ multiplex PCR. In the table there are fewer than 150,000 clones, about 90% of which are singletons. Whole-study results and caveats: The repertoires were collected only after the peak T cell response. Most donors were white British and more were female, and clonal diversity was possibly underestimated. Unmutated variant regions are reportedly the target of nearly half of TCRs that are spike-specific. CD4 TCRs associated with vaccination spanned spike, dominating at 160-218 and 743-854.

The sequenced sample was peripheral blood, obtained on day 0 of AZD1222 vaccination. This clonotype was sampled from an adult in good health.

CDR3 DNA: TGCGCCAGCAGCTTGGCGGGAGGGCCGTACACAGATACGCAGTATTTT. Translated: CASSLAGGPYTDTQYF. The V call is TRBV5-1, the J call TRBJ2-3, with 8 bases that match TRBD2. The CDR3 has 16 residues. Germline V lookup: CDR1 SGHRS, CDR2 YFSETQ. J was trimmed by 2 bases and V by 0 bases; bases with no gene match: 5.